These T cell receptor beta chains were read from a single sample in a study of blood T cell repertoires in COVID-19. Libraries were prepared by immunoSEQ multiplex PCR; TCRdb keeps only in-frame clonotypes and omits some of them. The table includes around 120,000 clones, 80% to 90% detected once. The specimen sequenced was peripheral blood. The receptors were sampled from a man in his sixties or seventies who had recovered from COVID-19. Both conserved end residues are part of each CDR3. D genes are given only for firm matches. Clone size, where shown, is once, few, many, or a class for clones that have expanded.

v_call,clone_size,j_call,d_call,cdr3_aa,cdr3_nt
TRBV29-1,once,TRBJ1-2,.,CSVLPGAYGYTF,TGCAGCGTCCTACCAGGGGCCTATGGCTACACCTTC
TRBV29-1,.,TRBJ2-5,TRBD1,CSVEDLPDRGRETQYF,TGCAGCGTTGAAGATCTTCCGGACAGGGGGCGGGAGACCCAGTACTTC
TRBV4-1,.,TRBJ2-5,.,CASSQDRENQETQYF,TGCGCCAGCAGCCAAGACAGGGAAAACCAAGAGACCCAGTACTTC
TRBV19,once,TRBJ1-3,.,CASRGSRGSSGNTIYF,TGTGCCAGTAGGGGTTCACGCGGGAGCTCTGGAAACACCATATATTTT
TRBV6-1,few,TRBJ1-2,TRBD1,CASSSTGDYGYTF,TGTGCCAGCAGTTCCACAGGGGACTATGGCTACACCTTC
TRBV15,.,TRBJ2-7,TRBD2,CATSRGLAGAYEQYF,TGTGCCACCAGCAGAGGCCTAGCGGGAGCCTACGAGCAGTACTTC
TRBV4-3,.,TRBJ2-2,.,CASSPSQAANTGELFF,TGCGCCAGCAGCCCATCGCAAGCGGCTAACACCGGGGAGCTGTTTTTT
TRBV5-4,.,TRBJ2-1,TRBD2,CASSLGLAGEEQFF,TGTGCCAGCAGCTTGGGACTAGCGGGGGAGGAGCAGTTCTTC
TRBV5-1,.,TRBJ1-2,.,CASSLVSANYGYTF,TGCGCCAGCAGCTTGGTGTCCGCTAACTATGGCTACACCTTC
TRBV10-3,.,TRBJ2-7,.,CAISDPTVPQGEQYF,TGTGCCATCAGTGACCCGACAGTCCCCCAGGGAGAGCAGTACTTC
TRBV23-1,.,TRBJ2-5,TRBD2,CASIWTSGGPQETQYF,TGCGCCAGCATTTGGACTAGCGGGGGCCCACAAGAGACCCAGTACTTC
TRBV7-2,.,TRBJ1-5,.,CASSLSPSSNQPQHF,TGTGCCAGCAGCTTAAGCCCGAGTAGCAATCAGCCCCAGCATTTT
TRBV9,once,TRBJ2-7,.,CASSVDPSSYEQYF,TGTGCCAGCAGCGTAGACCCTAGCAGCTACGAGCAGTACTTC
TRBV5-6,.,TRBJ1-2,TRBD1,CASSLSTGGYGYTF,TGTGCCAGCAGCTTGTCGACAGGGGGCTATGGCTACACCTTC
TRBV6-2/TRBV6-3,.,TRBJ2-3,TRBD1,CASSSGQYDSADTQYF,TGTGCCAGCAGTTCGGGACAGTATGACAGCGCAGATACGCAGTATTTT
TRBV27,.,TRBJ2-2,TRBD2,CASQAGGYTGELFF,TGTGCCAGCCAAGCGGGAGGGTACACCGGGGAGCTGTTTTTT
TRBV9,.,TRBJ2-1,TRBD2,CASSPTAGATYNEQFF,TGTGCCAGCAGCCCAACCGCGGGAGCGACCTACAATGAGCAGTTCTTC
TRBV5-4,.,TRBJ1-2,TRBD1,CASSSRTGSNYGYTF,TGTGCCAGCAGCTCACGGACAGGGAGTAACTATGGCTACACCTTC
TRBV24-1,.,TRBJ2-7,.,CAPPCSYEQYF,TGTGCCCCTCCGTGTTCCTACGAGCAGTACTTC
TRBV7-3,.,TRBJ1-1,.,CASSPFRGADQDTEAFF,TGTGCCAGCAGCCCCTTCCGGGGGGCAGATCAGGACACTGAAGCTTTCTTT
TRBV29-1,.,TRBJ1-2,.,CSVGGENYGYTF,TGCAGCGTGGGGGGGGAAAACTATGGCTACACCTTC
TRBV5-1,once,TRBJ1-4,.,CASRQDTTNEKLFF,TGCGCCAGCAGGCAGGACACAACTAATGAAAAACTGTTTTTT
TRBV5-1,.,TRBJ2-1,TRBD1,CASSLVGTENNEQFF,TGCGCCAGCAGCCTCGTCGGGACAGAAAACAATGAGCAGTTCTTC
TRBV6-6,.,TRBJ1-1,.,CASSRSDTEAFF,TGTGCCAGCAGTAGAAGCGACACTGAAGCTTTCTTT
TRBV6-2/TRBV6-3,.,TRBJ2-7,.,CASSSHDNYEQYF,TGTGCCAGCAGTTCCCACGACAACTACGAGCAGTACTTC
TRBV28,few,TRBJ2-7,.,CASSRTGYTYEQYF,TGTGCCAGCAGCCGCACAGGGTATACCTACGAGCAGTACTTC
TRBV10-3,.,TRBJ2-3,TRBD1,CAISTQGAGDTQYF,TGTGCCATCAGTACACAGGGGGCCGGAGATACGCAGTATTTT
TRBV5-4,.,TRBJ1-4,.,CASSGTGSTNEKLFF,TGTGCCAGCAGTGGAACAGGGTCAACTAATGAAAAACTGTTTTTT
TRBV5-1,.,TRBJ2-7,TRBD1,CASSLAGQGYEQYF,TGCGCCAGCAGCTTGGCGGGACAGGGCTACGAGCAGTACTTC
TRBV2,.,TRBJ2-2,.,CASTGGAHTGELFF,TGTGCCAGCACCGGCGGGGCGCACACCGGGGAGCTGTTTTTT
TRBV2,.,TRBJ2-1,TRBD2,CASSENGLAVDEQFF,TGTGCCAGCAGTGAAAACGGACTAGCGGTCGATGAGCAGTTCTTC
TRBV6-1,.,TRBJ2-7,TRBD2,CASSARAGTSGSYEQYF,TGTGCCAGCAGTGCCCGAGCTGGGACTAGCGGCTCCTACGAGCAGTACTTC